The rows below give T cell receptor beta chains drawn from one sample of a study of OX40 agonist ivuxolimab in advanced cancers. This table comes from immunoSEQ multiplex PCR, and its TCRdb copy is limited to in-frame clones, with some not included. The table lists tens of thousands of clones, roughly 73% of them singletons. Specimen: CD4+ or CD8+ T cells sorted from blood, collected in a trial of the OX40 agonist ivuxolimab. The source of these receptors is an adult with an advanced solid tumor such as melanoma, head and neck, liver or kidney cancer. The CDR3 runs from the conserved cysteine through the conserved F or W. A D gene is named only where the DNA matches it firmly. Size is stated for part of the rows, as once, few or many counts, or as a class when the clone is expanded.

clone_size: -; d_call: -; v_call: TRBV6-5; j_call: TRBJ1-5; cdr3_aa: CASSYYRNQPQHF; cdr3_nt: TGTGCCAGCAGTTATTACAGGAATCAGCCCCAGCATTTT
clone_size: -; d_call: -; v_call: TRBV6-1; j_call: TRBJ2-1; cdr3_aa: CASRPSLLQFF; cdr3_nt: TGTGCCAGCAGACCTTCCTTGTTGCAGTTCTTC
clone_size: -; d_call: TRBD2; v_call: TRBV9; j_call: TRBJ2-1; cdr3_aa: CASSGLASEQFF; cdr3_nt: TGTGCCAGCTCAGGACTAGCTAGTGAGCAGTTCTTC
clone_size: once; d_call: -; v_call: TRBV5-6; j_call: TRBJ2-1; cdr3_aa: CASSPVAQRDNEQFF; cdr3_nt: TGTGCCAGCAGCCCGGTGGCACAGAGGGACAATGAGCAGTTCTTC
clone_size: -; d_call: TRBD1; v_call: TRBV5-1; j_call: TRBJ2-5; cdr3_aa: CASSSQPGTDQETQYF; cdr3_nt: TGCGCCAGCAGCTCCCAGCCCGGGACAGACCAAGAGACCCAGTACTTC
clone_size: -; d_call: -; v_call: TRBV6-6; j_call: TRBJ2-7; cdr3_aa: CASSYGNSYEQYF; cdr3_nt: TGTGCCAGCAGTTACGGCAACTCCTACGAGCAGTACTTC
clone_size: -; d_call: -; v_call: TRBV5-1; j_call: TRBJ2-1; cdr3_aa: CASSLARQGGSYNEQFF; cdr3_nt: TGCGCCAGCAGCTTGGCCAGACAGGGAGGATCCTACAATGAGCAGTTCTTC
clone_size: -; d_call: -; v_call: TRBV29-1; j_call: TRBJ2-6; cdr3_aa: CSVREQESGANVLTF; cdr3_nt: TGCAGCGTTCGCGAACAGGAATCTGGGGCCAACGTCCTGACTTTC
clone_size: -; d_call: TRBD1; v_call: TRBV5-5; j_call: TRBJ1-2; cdr3_aa: CASSLAGGQANYGYTF; cdr3_nt: TGTGCCAGCAGCTTGGCCGGGGGACAGGCTAACTATGGCTACACCTTC
clone_size: -; d_call: -; v_call: TRBV5-1; j_call: TRBJ2-1; cdr3_aa: CASSLGASLENEQFF; cdr3_nt: TGCGCCAGCAGCTTGGGGGCGAGCCTAGAAAATGAGCAGTTCTTC
clone_size: few; d_call: -; v_call: TRBV18; j_call: TRBJ2-5; cdr3_aa: CASSPPSKYQETQYF; cdr3_nt: TGTGCCAGCTCACCACCCTCAAAGTACCAAGAGACCCAGTACTTC
clone_size: -; d_call: -; v_call: TRBV9; j_call: TRBJ1-1; cdr3_aa: CASSPSWGRDEAFF; cdr3_nt: TGTGCCAGCAGCCCGAGTTGGGGACGGGATGAAGCTTTCTTT
clone_size: -; d_call: -; v_call: TRBV7-6; j_call: TRBJ2-5; cdr3_aa: CASSLRAGEGETQYF; cdr3_nt: TGTGCCAGCAGCTTACGAGCAGGGGAGGGAGAGACCCAGTACTTC
clone_size: -; d_call: -; v_call: TRBV5-1; j_call: TRBJ1-5; cdr3_aa: CASSLDPSGNQPQHF; cdr3_nt: TGCGCCAGCAGCTTGGATCCTTCGGGCAATCAGCCCCAGCATTTT
clone_size: -; d_call: -; v_call: TRBV18; j_call: TRBJ1-6; cdr3_aa: CASSPEVSYNSPLHF; cdr3_nt: TGTGCCAGCTCACCTGAGGTCTCCTATAATTCACCCCTCCACTTT
clone_size: -; d_call: TRBD1; v_call: TRBV6-5; j_call: TRBJ1-2; cdr3_aa: CASSYATGAGPVGYTF; cdr3_nt: TGTGCCAGCAGTTACGCCACAGGGGCAGGGCCGGTTGGCTACACCTTC
clone_size: -; d_call: -; v_call: TRBV18; j_call: TRBJ2-5; cdr3_aa: CASSPRGAEETQYF; cdr3_nt: TGTGCCAGCTCACCTAGGGGGGCAGAAGAGACCCAGTACTTC
clone_size: -; d_call: -; v_call: TRBV27; j_call: TRBJ2-7; cdr3_aa: CASSPREGAIREQYF; cdr3_nt: TGTGCCAGCAGTCCAAGGGAGGGGGCGATTCGGGAGCAGTACTTC
clone_size: -; d_call: TRBD1; v_call: TRBV6-6; j_call: TRBJ1-4; cdr3_aa: CASSPQQGRLFF; cdr3_nt: TGTGCCAGCAGTCCTCAACAGGGGAGGTTGTTTTTT
clone_size: -; d_call: TRBD1; v_call: TRBV5-1; j_call: TRBJ2-3; cdr3_aa: CASSPGTGDTDTQYF; cdr3_nt: TGCGCCAGCAGCCCCGGGACAGGGGACACAGATACGCAGTATTTT
clone_size: many; d_call: -; v_call: TRBV19; j_call: TRBJ2-2; cdr3_aa: CASSVTGNTGELFF; cdr3_nt: TGTGCCAGTAGCGTCACAGGGAACACCGGGGAGCTGTTTTTT
clone_size: -; d_call: -; v_call: TRBV30; j_call: TRBJ2-2; cdr3_aa: CAWSVLMGPGELFF; cdr3_nt: TGTGCCTGGAGTGTACTCATGGGCCCCGGGGAGCTGTTTTTT
clone_size: -; d_call: -; v_call: TRBV5-6; j_call: TRBJ2-1; cdr3_aa: CASSLAASANEQFF; cdr3_nt: TGTGCCAGCAGCTTGGCGGCTAGCGCCAATGAGCAGTTCTTC
clone_size: -; d_call: -; v_call: TRBV6-6; j_call: TRBJ1-5; cdr3_aa: CASSYSRVNSNQPQHF; cdr3_nt: TGTGCCAGCAGTTACTCTCGGGTGAATAGCAATCAGCCCCAGCATTTT
clone_size: -; d_call: -; v_call: TRBV29-1; j_call: TRBJ2-7; cdr3_aa: CSVVAAYEQYF; cdr3_nt: TGCAGCGTTGTGGCAGCCTACGAGCAGTACTTC
clone_size: few; d_call: TRBD2; v_call: TRBV6-5; j_call: TRBJ2-5; cdr3_aa: CASSYSLAGAPETQYF; cdr3_nt: TGTGCCAGCAGTTACTCGCTAGCGGGGGCGCCGGAGACCCAGTACTTC
clone_size: -; d_call: -; v_call: TRBV27; j_call: TRBJ2-7; cdr3_aa: CASSLSGIGYSYEQYF; cdr3_nt: TGTGCCAGCAGTTTGTCGGGGATCGGTTACTCCTACGAGCAGTACTTC
clone_size: -; d_call: -; v_call: TRBV5-1; j_call: TRBJ2-5; cdr3_aa: CASSSLDGRQETQYF; cdr3_nt: TGCGCCAGCAGCTCGCTTGACGGTAGGCAAGAGACCCAGTACTTC
clone_size: -; d_call: TRBD1; v_call: TRBV7-2; j_call: TRBJ1-4; cdr3_aa: CASSPGTGATNEKLFF; cdr3_nt: TGTGCCAGCAGCCCCGGGACAGGGGCAACTAATGAAAAACTGTTTTTT
clone_size: -; d_call: TRBD2; v_call: TRBV18; j_call: TRBJ2-5; cdr3_aa: CASSPPPGGETQYF; cdr3_nt: TGTGCCAGCTCACCCCCCCCGGGGGGAGAGACCCAGTACTTC
clone_size: -; d_call: -; v_call: TRBV2; j_call: TRBJ2-7; cdr3_aa: CASSDRGGYEQYF; cdr3_nt: TGTGCCAGCAGTGATAGAGGCGGGTACGAGCAGTACTTC
clone_size: -; d_call: -; v_call: TRBV5-1; j_call: TRBJ1-2; cdr3_aa: CASSNGGGNYGYTF; cdr3_nt: TGCGCCAGCAGCAACGGGGGAGGGAACTATGGCTACACCTTC
clone_size: -; d_call: TRBD1; v_call: TRBV28; j_call: TRBJ2-7; cdr3_aa: CASSAPGTGGYEQYF; cdr3_nt: TGTGCCAGCAGCGCCCCCGGGACAGGGGGCTACGAGCAGTACTTC
clone_size: -; d_call: TRBD2; v_call: TRBV11-1; j_call: TRBJ2-5; cdr3_aa: CASSLLAEQETQYF; cdr3_nt: TGTGCCAGCAGCTTGCTAGCGGAACAAGAGACCCAGTACTTC
clone_size: few; d_call: TRBD2; v_call: TRBV7-3; j_call: TRBJ2-7; cdr3_aa: CASSLAGGLYEQYF; cdr3_nt: TGTGCCAGCAGCTTGGCCGGGGGGTTATACGAGCAGTACTTC
clone_size: few; d_call: TRBD1; v_call: TRBV5-6; j_call: TRBJ1-2; cdr3_aa: CASSLDRGQGYTF; cdr3_nt: TGTGCCAGCAGCTTGGATAGGGGGCAAGGCTACACCTTC
clone_size: few; d_call: TRBD1; v_call: TRBV18; j_call: TRBJ1-2; cdr3_aa: CASSPRTGEHGYTF; cdr3_nt: TGTGCCAGCTCACCAAGGACAGGGGAGCATGGCTACACCTTC
clone_size: -; d_call: -; v_call: TRBV28; j_call: TRBJ1-5; cdr3_aa: CASSSGGRGVSNQPQHF; cdr3_nt: TGTGCCAGCAGTTCAGGCGGACGGGGAGTGAGCAATCAGCCCCAGCATTTT
clone_size: -; d_call: -; v_call: TRBV6-4; j_call: TRBJ1-5; cdr3_aa: CATRLRAPQPQHF; cdr3_nt: TGTGCCACCCGACTCAGGGCTCCCCAGCCCCAGCATTTT
clone_size: once; d_call: TRBD1; v_call: TRBV28; j_call: TRBJ2-1; cdr3_aa: CASSFWAGQGINEQFF; cdr3_nt: TGTGCCAGCAGTTTTTGGGCTGGACAGGGGATCAATGAGCAGTTCTTC
clone_size: -; d_call: TRBD1; v_call: TRBV27; j_call: TRBJ2-1; cdr3_aa: CASSLQRQGSYNEQFF; cdr3_nt: TGTGCCAGCAGTTTACAACGACAGGGCTCCTACAATGAGCAGTTCTTC
clone_size: few; d_call: -; v_call: TRBV2; j_call: TRBJ1-3; cdr3_aa: CASSVQGSGNTIYF; cdr3_nt: TGTGCCAGCAGCGTACAGGGATCAGGAAACACCATATATTTT
clone_size: -; d_call: TRBD1; v_call: TRBV5-1; j_call: TRBJ1-4; cdr3_aa: CASSRRQGADEKLFF; cdr3_nt: TGCGCCAGCAGCCGTAGACAGGGGGCTGATGAAAAACTGTTTTTT
clone_size: once; d_call: -; v_call: TRBV15; j_call: TRBJ2-7; cdr3_aa: CATSETTDSSYEQYF; cdr3_nt: TGTGCCACCAGCGAGACAACAGACAGCAGTTACGAGCAGTACTTC
clone_size: -; d_call: TRBD1; v_call: TRBV5-8; j_call: TRBJ2-5; cdr3_aa: CASSSAGTGGSIGETQYF; cdr3_nt: TGTGCCAGCAGCTCAGCCGGGACAGGGGGATCAATAGGAGAGACCCAGTACTTC
clone_size: few; d_call: -; v_call: TRBV2; j_call: TRBJ2-1; cdr3_aa: CASSEYGDEQFF; cdr3_nt: TGTGCCAGCAGTGAATACGGGGATGAGCAGTTCTTC
clone_size: -; d_call: -; v_call: TRBV2; j_call: TRBJ2-1; cdr3_aa: CASSVSQARGNEQFF; cdr3_nt: TGTGCCAGCAGTGTTTCTCAGGCCCGAGGCAATGAGCAGTTCTTC